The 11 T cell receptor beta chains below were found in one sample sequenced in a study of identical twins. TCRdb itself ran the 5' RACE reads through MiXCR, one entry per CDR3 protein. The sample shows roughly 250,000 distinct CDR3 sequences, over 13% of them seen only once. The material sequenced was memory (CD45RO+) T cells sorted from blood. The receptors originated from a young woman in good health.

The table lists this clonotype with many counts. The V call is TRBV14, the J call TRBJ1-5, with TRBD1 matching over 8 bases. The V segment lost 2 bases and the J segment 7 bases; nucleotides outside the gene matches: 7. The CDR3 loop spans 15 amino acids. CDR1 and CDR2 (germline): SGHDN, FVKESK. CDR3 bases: TGTGCCAGCAGCCAACCCAGGGGGCGAGGACAGCCCCAGCATTTT. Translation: CASSQPRGRGQPQHF.

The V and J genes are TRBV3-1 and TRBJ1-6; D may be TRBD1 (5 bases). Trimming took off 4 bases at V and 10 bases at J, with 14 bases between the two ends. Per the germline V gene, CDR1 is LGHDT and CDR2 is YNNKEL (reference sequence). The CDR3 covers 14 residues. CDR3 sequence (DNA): TGTGCCAGCAGCCGAGAAAGGGGTAACTCACCCCTCCACTTT. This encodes CASSRERGNSPLHF.

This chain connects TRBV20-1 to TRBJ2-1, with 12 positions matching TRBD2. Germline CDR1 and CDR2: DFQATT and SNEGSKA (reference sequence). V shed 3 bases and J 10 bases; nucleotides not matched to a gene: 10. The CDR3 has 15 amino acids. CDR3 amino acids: CSASWLAGGFGEQFF. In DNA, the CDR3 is TGCAGTGCTAGCTGGCTAGCGGGAGGGTTTGGGGAGCAGTTCTTC.

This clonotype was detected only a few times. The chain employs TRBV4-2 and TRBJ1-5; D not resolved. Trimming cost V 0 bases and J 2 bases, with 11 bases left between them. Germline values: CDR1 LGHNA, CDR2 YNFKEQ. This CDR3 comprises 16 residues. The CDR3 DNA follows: TGTGCCAGCAGCCAAGAGCAGATTAACCGCAATCAGCCCCAGCATTTT. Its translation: CASSQEQINRNQPQHF.

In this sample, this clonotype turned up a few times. Here the CDR3 DNA reads TGTGCCAGCAGCCCGTGGGGGGCCTATGGCTACACCTTC. This encodes CASSPWGAYGYTF. The chain links TRBV21-1 to TRBJ1-2; the table names TRBD1, a call not compared with the DNA. TRBV21-1 is annotated as a pseudogene. This CDR3 region has 13 residues.

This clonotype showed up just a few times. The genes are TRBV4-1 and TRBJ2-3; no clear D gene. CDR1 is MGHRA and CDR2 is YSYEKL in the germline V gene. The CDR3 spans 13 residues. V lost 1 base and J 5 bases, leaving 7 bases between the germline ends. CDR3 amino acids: CASSQVHQDTQYF. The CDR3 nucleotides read TGCGCCAGCAGCCAAGTTCATCAAGATACGCAGTATTTT.

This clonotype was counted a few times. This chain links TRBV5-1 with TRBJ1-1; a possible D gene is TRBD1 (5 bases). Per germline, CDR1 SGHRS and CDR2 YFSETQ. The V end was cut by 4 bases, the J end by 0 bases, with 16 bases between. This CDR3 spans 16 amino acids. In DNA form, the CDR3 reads TGCGCCAGCAGCGGGGGGGTCGGGGCTATGAACACTGAAGCTTTCTTT. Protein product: CASSGGVGAMNTEAFF.

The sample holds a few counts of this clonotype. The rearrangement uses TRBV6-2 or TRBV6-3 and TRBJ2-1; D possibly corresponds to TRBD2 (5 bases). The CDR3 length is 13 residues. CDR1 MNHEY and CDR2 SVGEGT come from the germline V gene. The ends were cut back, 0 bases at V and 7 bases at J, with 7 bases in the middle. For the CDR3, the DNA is TGTGCCAGCAGTTACTCATGGGAGAATGAGCAGTTCTTC. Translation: CASSYSWENEQFF.

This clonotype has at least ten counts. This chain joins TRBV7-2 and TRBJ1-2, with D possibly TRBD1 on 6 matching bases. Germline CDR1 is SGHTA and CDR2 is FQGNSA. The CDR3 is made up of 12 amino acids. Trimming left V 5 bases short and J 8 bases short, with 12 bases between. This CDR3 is CASSTRGRGYTF. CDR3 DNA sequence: TGTGCCAGCAGCACCAGGGGTCGGGGCTACACCTTC.

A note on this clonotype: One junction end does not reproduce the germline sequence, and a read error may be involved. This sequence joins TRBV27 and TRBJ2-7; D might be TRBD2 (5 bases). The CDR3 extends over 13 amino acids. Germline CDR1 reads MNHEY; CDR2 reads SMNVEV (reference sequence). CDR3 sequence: CAGSFGVNYEQYF. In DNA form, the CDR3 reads TGTGCCGGCAGTTTCGGGGTAAACTACGAGCAGTACTTC.

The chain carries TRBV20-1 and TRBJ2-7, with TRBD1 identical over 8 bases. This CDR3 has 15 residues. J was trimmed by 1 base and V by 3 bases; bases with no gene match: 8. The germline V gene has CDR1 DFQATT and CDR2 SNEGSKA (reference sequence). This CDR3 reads CSASLGQGPSYEQYF. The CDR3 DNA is TGCAGTGCTAGTCTAGGACAGGGCCCATCCTACGAGCAGTACTTC.